This T cell receptor beta chain was profiled in a study of blood T cell repertoires in COVID-19 (dated by TCRdb to the early 2020s). Some background on the complete study: Collaborator samples came from the United States, Italy and Spain and covered acute and convalescent phases of COVID-19. The repertoires were released in a freely available public database intended as a resource for research on the immune response to SARS-CoV-2. HLA class I and class II types, where available, came from metadata supplied by the sample provider rather than from assay-based typing. The prospective study material was composed of cDNA or gDNA derived from T cells, B-cell-depleted T cells, or PBMCs. Samples came from the ongoing ImmuneRACE study (first 160 participants) plus 1,254 subjects from 6 global collaborators. Deeply sampled blood TCRbeta repertoires from subjects exposed to, actively infected with, or recovered from COVID-19 were included in the dataset. Nearly every sample came with metadata listing a de-identified subject ID, COVID-19 status, age in years and sex. The paper's findings and limits, for the study overall: Clinical and demographic metadata were provided uncurated, with the amount varying by source and participant.

Participants in the prospective study were enrolled through a virtual design, were aged roughly 18 to 100 years, and lived in some 24 United States geographic areas. To assign participants to cohorts, the prospective study relied on clinical history that participants themselves reported in a screening survey and a study questionnaire. ImmuneRACE Cohort 3 recovered participants were defined by two consecutive negative NP/OP PCR tests, healthcare professional clearance, or symptom resolution. Each participant in the prospective study had whole blood, serum and a nasopharyngeal or oropharyngeal swab collected by mobile phlebotomists. Prospective study participants could optionally give additional blood draws and questionnaires over an approximately two-month period. Before DNA extraction, prospective study blood samples were shipped either frozen or at room temperature. Details on this clone: This receptor's antigen is unknown. No per-base quality is available; no much larger clone lies one base away.

V sheds 7 bases and J sheds 4 bases, leaving 23 bases between their ends. The CDR3 spans 16 residues, from the cysteine through the phenylalanine. The read is trimmed to its CDR3 DNA, 48 bases read in frame from base 1. From the germline V gene, CDR1 is SGDLS and CDR2 is YYNGEE. The immunoSEQ Assay, a bias-controlled multiplex PCR, was used to amplify TCRbeta CDR3 regions from genomic DNA. In the paper's pipeline: The number of nucleated cells in each sample was estimated by amplification of reference gene primers within the assay. To quantify the absolute abundance of each unique TCRbeta CDR3 rearrangement, sequence reads were collapsed and filtered. For each sample, productive Simpson clonality was calculated as the square root of Simpson's diversity index across productive rearrangements. TCRdb stores this immuneACCESS table with in-frame sequences only. Part of the clones is absent; in the studies checked, under half of the shortfall reflects unresolved V genes, and no reason is known for the rest. The V and J calls and clone size are taken from that table; D and trimming were inferred from the DNA. In all, the sample holds roughly 500,000 clones, and approximately 87% of those were seen once. The ten biggest clones cover over 1.5% of the sample.

The sample consisted of PBMCs or T cells enriched from blood (not recorded which). This clonotype was obtained from a woman aged 40 to 49 who had recovered from COVID-19. The sequence links TRBV9 to TRBJ2-5; the best D guess is TRBD1, with 5 bases matching. The DNA reads TGTGCCAGCTCAGGCGGCATCCGCGCCCAGGGAGAGACCCAGTACTTC. The translation is CASSGGIRAQGETQYF.